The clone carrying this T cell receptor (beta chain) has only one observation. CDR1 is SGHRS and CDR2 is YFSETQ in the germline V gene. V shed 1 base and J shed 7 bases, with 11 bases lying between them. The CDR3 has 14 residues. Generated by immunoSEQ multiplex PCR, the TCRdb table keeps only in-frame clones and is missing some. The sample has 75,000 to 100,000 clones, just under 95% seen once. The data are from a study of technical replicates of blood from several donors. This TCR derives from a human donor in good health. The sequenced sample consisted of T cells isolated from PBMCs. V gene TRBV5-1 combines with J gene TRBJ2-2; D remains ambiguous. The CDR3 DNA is TGCGCCAGCAGCTTGTCCTCATCGGGCGGGGAGCTGTTTTTT. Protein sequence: CASSLSSSGGELFF.